Listed below are T cell receptor beta chains from one sample, sequenced in a study of molecular identifiers for immune sequencing clone quantification. TCRdb used MiXCR to reprocess the PCR reads, holding one entry per CDR3 protein. The sample includes about 18,000 distinct CDR3 sequences, over 20% of them seen just once. Sequenced material: naive CD8+ T cells from blood, with Jurkat cell RNA spiked in. The receptors here all came from a human donor in good health. Some libraries in this study had Jurkat cell RNA spiked in. Each CDR3 is given with its conserved first and last residue. The D gene is left open where the match is weak. The size field is filled for only some rows; it gives once, few, many or a size class.

D,V,length,J,size,CDR3,DNA
TRBD2,TRBV12-3/TRBV12-4,15,TRBJ2-2,few,CASTLPRGVGGELFF,TGTGCCAGCACTCTCCCCCGGGGGGTTGGCGGGGAGCTGTTTTTT
-,TRBV20-1,10,TRBJ1-2,many,CSAPTNGYTF,TGCAGTGCTCCCACAAACGGCTACACCTTC
-,TRBV21-1,19,TRBJ2-1,-,CASSKEEGLWGPSYNEQFF,TGTGCCAGCAGCAAAGAAGAGGGGTTGTGGGGTCCATCCTACAATGAGCAGTTCTTC
TRBD2,TRBV6-5,14,TRBJ2-5,few,CASASFSGRETQYF,TGTGCCAGCGCGAGTTTCAGCGGGAGAGAGACCCAGTACTTC
-,TRBV15,15,TRBJ1-3,many,CATSRDPGSGNTIYF,TGTGCCACCAGCAGAGATCCGGGCTCTGGAAACACCATATATTTT
-,TRBV27,12,TRBJ2-2,medium-sized,CASSLSAGELFF,TGTGCCAGCAGTTTATCAGCCGGGGAGCTGTTTTTT
TRBD1,TRBV4-3,20,TRBJ1-1,many,CASSQVVWITGGGTNTEAFF,TGCGCCAGCAGCCAAGTGGTTTGGATTACAGGGGGCGGAACGAACACTGAAGCTTTCTTT
-,TRBV7-9,15,TRBJ1-1,many,CASSLSLGTFTEAFF,TGTGCCAGCAGCTTATCTCTGGGGACCTTCACTGAAGCTTTCTTT
TRBD1,TRBV3-1,16,TRBJ2-3,few,CASSLDRGGTTDTQYF,TGTGCCAGCAGCCTCGACAGGGGCGGAACCACAGATACGCAGTATTTT
-,TRBV28,16,TRBJ2-2,-,CASKFWDKTNTGELFF,TGTGCCAGCAAATTTTGGGACAAGACGAACACCGGGGAGCTGTTTTTT
-,TRBV7-9,16,TRBJ2-2,few,CASSFRKADTTGELFF,TGTGCCAGCAGCTTTCGGAAGGCAGACACCACCGGGGAGCTGTTTTTT
-,TRBV28,15,TRBJ2-3,many,CASSLSWDGGRTQYF,TGTGCCAGCAGTCTCTCCTGGGACGGGGGCCGTACGCAGTATTTT
-,TRBV15,14,TRBJ2-1,many,CATSRVGRFNEQFF,TGTGCCACCAGCAGAGTCGGGAGATTTAATGAGCAGTTCTTC
-,TRBV5-1,14,TRBJ2-7,many,CASSLSRATYEQYF,TGCGCCAGCAGCTTGTCCAGAGCGACCTACGAGCAGTACTTC
-,TRBV24-1,17,TRBJ2-2,-,CATSDLKGNANTGELFF,TGTGCCACCAGTGATTTGAAGGGGAACGCGAACACCGGGGAGCTGTTTTTT
-,TRBV15,13,TRBJ2-2,many,CATLYLGTGELFF,TGTGCCACGCTTTATCTGGGGACCGGGGAGCTGTTTTTT
-,TRBV21-1,17,TRBJ2-7,many,CASSKAQGTRNSYEQYF,TGTGCCAGCAGCAAAGCCCAGGGGACTCGAAACTCCTACGAGCAGTACTTC
TRBD2,TRBV7-2,18,TRBJ2-3,few,CASSLVGSGTSKADTQYF,TGTGCCAGCAGCTTAGTGGGCTCCGGGACTAGCAAAGCAGATACGCAGTATTTT
-,TRBV7-9,13,TRBJ2-4,many,CASRSELRDIQYF,TGTGCCAGCAGATCTGAACTAAGGGACATTCAGTACTTC
-,TRBV10-2,10,TRBJ2-1,-,CASGNNEQFF,TGCGCCAGCGGCAACAATGAGCAGTTCTTC
-,TRBV28,12,TRBJ2-7,-,CASSLAWGEQYF,TGTGCCAGCAGTTTAGCATGGGGCGAGCAGTACTTC
-,TRBV7-6,16,TRBJ2-1,-,CASSLEGQVDVNEQFF,TGTGCCAGCAGCTTAGAAGGCCAGGTCGATGTCAATGAGCAGTTCTTC
-,TRBV4-3,16,TRBJ2-2,many,CASSQDRASNTGELFF,TGCGCCAGCAGCCAAGATCGGGCCTCGAACACCGGGGAGCTGTTTTTT
-,TRBV5-1,16,TRBJ2-1,medium-sized,CASSLGWGASLNEQFF,TGCGCCAGCAGCTTGGGTTGGGGAGCTAGCCTCAATGAGCAGTTCTTC
-,TRBV5-6,14,TRBJ2-7,many,CASSLYARPYEQYF,TGTGCCAGCAGCTTATATGCCAGACCCTACGAGCAGTACTTC
-,TRBV9,15,TRBJ2-1,-,CASSVWGGQNNEQFF,TGTGCCAGCAGCGTCTGGGGGGGGCAAAACAATGAGCAGTTCTTC
TRBD2,TRBV20-1,17,TRBJ2-7,many,CSARDLAGLAGSYEQYF,TGCAGTGCTAGAGATCTCGCCGGACTAGCGGGATCTTACGAGCAGTACTTC
TRBD2,TRBV7-9,16,TRBJ2-1,medium-sized,CASSVSGRAVYNEQFF,TGTGCCAGCAGCGTTAGCGGGAGGGCTGTGTACAATGAGCAGTTCTTC
-,TRBV13,13,TRBJ2-3,-,CASSLPSTDTQYF,TGTGCCAGCAGCTTACCTAGCACAGATACGCAGTATTTT
TRBD1,TRBV19,15,TRBJ1-5,medium-sized,CASSRTGGFSQPQHF,TGTGCCAGTAGTCGGACAGGGGGCTTCAGTCAGCCCCAGCATTTT
-,TRBV29-1,15,TRBJ2-2,-,CSVEWRGRATGELFF,TGCAGCGTTGAATGGAGGGGTAGGGCCACCGGGGAGCTGTTTTTT
TRBD1,TRBV6-2/TRBV6-3,16,TRBJ2-3,few,CASSYNLDRGGDTQYF,TGTGCCAGCAGCTACAATTTAGACAGGGGGGGAGATACGCAGTATTTT
-,TRBV14,12,TRBJ2-1,many,CASSHGYNEQFF,TGTGCCAGCAGCCACGGATACAATGAGCAGTTCTTC
TRBD1,TRBV25-1,13,TRBJ1-1,medium-sized,CASSANRGTEAFF,TGTGCCAGCAGTGCAAACAGGGGCACTGAAGCTTTCTTT
TRBD1,TRBV28,13,TRBJ2-7,-,CASREKDRDEQYF,TGTGCCAGCAGGGAAAAAGACAGGGACGAGCAGTACTTC
-,TRBV27,13,TRBJ1-1,-,CASSLGQNTEAFF,TGTGCCAGCAGTTTAGGCCAGAACACTGAAGCTTTCTTT
TRBD1,TRBV7-9,16,TRBJ2-5,many,CASSPVRGQGKETQYF,TGTGCCAGCAGCCCCGTGAGGGGACAGGGGAAAGAGACCCAGTACTTC
TRBD2,TRBV27,14,TRBJ2-1,-,CASSLSGRWSEQFF,TGTGCCAGCAGTTTGAGCGGGAGGTGGAGTGAGCAGTTCTTC
TRBD1,TRBV20-1,12,TRBJ2-7,-,CSASGQSNEQYF,TGCAGTGCGTCGGGACAGAGCAATGAGCAGTACTTC
-,TRBV6-6,13,TRBJ1-5,-,CASSYGGGQPQHF,TGTGCCAGCAGTTACGGGGGCGGACAGCCCCAGCATTTT
-,TRBV5-4,14,TRBJ2-1,-,CAHYDRDTNNEQFF,TGTGCCCATTACGACCGGGACACCAACAATGAGCAGTTCTTC